The clone carrying this TCR beta chain was found a few times. The data belong to a study of beta chain features in type 1 diabetes. The investigators reverse transcribed all of the isolated RNA, so they sequenced expressed TCRB transcripts. Here immunoSEQ multiplex PCR was the method, and the copy in TCRdb shows in-frame clones only, minus some. The sample includes 150,000 to 180,000 clones, under 9.5% of them seen just once. It was one heparinised blood draw, averaging around 100 mL, that each donor gave. Isolation of CD4+ naive, central memory, regulatory and stem cell-like memory cells was achieved by sorting via CD45RO/CCR7/CD25/CD127/CD95/CD27. This TCR derives from a man between 18 and 35 years old in good health. The sample consisted of central memory CD4+ T cells from blood.

CDR3 DNA sequence: TGTGCCAGCAGCCCCGGGGGGCCACTAGGGAATGAGCAGTTCTTC. This encodes CASSPGGPLGNEQFF. The rearrangement uses TRBV5-5 and TRBJ2-1; possible D gene TRBD2, 7 bases. The germline CDR1 and CDR2 sequences are SGHKS and YYEKEE (reference sequence). V shed 4 bases and J shed 7 bases, with 18 bases lying between them. This CDR3 has 15 residues. The full variable domain, rest sourced from reference TRBV5-5 and TRBJ2-1, is DAGVTQSPTHLIKTRGQQVTLRCSPISGHKSVSWYQQVLGQGPQFIFQYYEKEERGRGNFPDRFSARQFPNYSSELNVNALLLGDSALYLCASSPGGPLGNEQFFGPGTRLTVL.